The clone carrying this T cell receptor beta chain was recorded a few times. Its antigen is still unknown. This specimen belongs to a study of beta chain features in type 1 diabetes. Study results and limitations: The question left open here concerned HLA type influencing TCRB rearrangement.

The entirety of the isolated RNA underwent reverse transcription, so expressed TCRB transcripts were sequenced. Assay: immunoSEQ multiplex PCR; the TCRdb copy retains only in-frame clones and omits some. This table holds 140,000 to 150,000 clones, under 60% found once. CD4+ naive, central memory, regulatory and stem cell-like memory cells were sorted via CD45RO/CCR7/CD25/CD127/CD95/CD27. After removal of 5 bases from V and 10 bases from J, the junction contained 11 bases not matched to a gene. Germline CDR1 GTSNPN, CDR2 SVGIG (reference sequence). The CDR3 sequence is 13 residues long. The source material was Tregs from blood. The TCR was taken from a man in his late teens or twenties in good health. The chain combines TRBV30 with TRBJ1-1, with 9 bases fitting TRBD1. CDR3 amino acids: CAWGYTGGVRAFF. The CDR3, as DNA: TGTGCCTGGGGCTACACAGGGGGCGTGAGAGCTTTCTTT.